This T cell receptor (beta chain) is from a study of shared clonotypes between healthy human individuals. CD45RO negativity and positive selection for CCR7 defined naive CD8 cells, a population that excluded terminally differentiated effector memory CD45RA+ cells. The CDR3 has 16 residues. V lost 5 bases and J 0 bases, leaving 14 bases between the germline ends. Germline CDR1 is SGHRS and CDR2 is YFSETQ. Produced via immunoSEQ multiplex PCR; TCRdb's table is partial and in-frame only. The table records about 870,000 clones, 85% to 95% of them present only once. This receptor was taken from a young man in good health. V and J are TRBV5-1 and TRBJ1-4; D call uncertain. Sequenced input: naive CD8+ T cells sorted from blood. The CDR3 is CASSLSDAPTNEKLFF. CDR3 coding DNA: TGCGCCAGCAGTTTATCGGACGCCCCAACTAATGAAAAACTGTTTTTT.